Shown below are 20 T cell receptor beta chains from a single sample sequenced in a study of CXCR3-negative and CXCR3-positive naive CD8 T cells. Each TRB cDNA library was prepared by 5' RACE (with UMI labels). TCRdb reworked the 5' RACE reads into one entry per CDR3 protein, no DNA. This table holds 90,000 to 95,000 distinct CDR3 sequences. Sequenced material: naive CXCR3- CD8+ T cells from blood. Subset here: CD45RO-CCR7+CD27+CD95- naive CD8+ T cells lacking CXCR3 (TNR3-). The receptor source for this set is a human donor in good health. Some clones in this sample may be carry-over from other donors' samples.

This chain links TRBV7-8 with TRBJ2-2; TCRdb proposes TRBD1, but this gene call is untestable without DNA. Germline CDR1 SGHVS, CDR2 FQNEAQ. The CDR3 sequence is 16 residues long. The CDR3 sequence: CASSSSDRGRTGELFF.

The CDR3 loop reads CASSALLGGSGSPLHF. This chain uses TRBV7-6 with TRBJ1-6; no DNA is available, so the TRBD1 call from TCRdb remains unchecked. CDR1 is SGHVS, CDR2 FNYEAQ, per germline. The CDR3 spans 16 residues.

The CDR3 spells CASSGGGGADEQFF. This chain joins TRBV4-1 and TRBJ2-1; TCRdb names TRBD2, which stays unverified in the absence of DNA. CDR1 MGHRA and CDR2 YSYEKL come from the germline V gene. The CDR3 spans 14 residues.

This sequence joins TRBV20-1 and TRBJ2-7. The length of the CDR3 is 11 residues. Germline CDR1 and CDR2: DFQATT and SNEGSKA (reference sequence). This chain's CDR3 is CSAGYTYEQYF.

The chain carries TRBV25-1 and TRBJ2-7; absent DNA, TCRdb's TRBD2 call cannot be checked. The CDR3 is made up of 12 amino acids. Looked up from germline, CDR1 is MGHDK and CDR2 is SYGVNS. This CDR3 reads CASSDPPGAFLF.

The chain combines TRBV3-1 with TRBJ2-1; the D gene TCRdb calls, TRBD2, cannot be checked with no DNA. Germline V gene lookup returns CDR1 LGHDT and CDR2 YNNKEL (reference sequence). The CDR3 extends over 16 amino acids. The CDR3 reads CASSQDLRASYNEQFF.

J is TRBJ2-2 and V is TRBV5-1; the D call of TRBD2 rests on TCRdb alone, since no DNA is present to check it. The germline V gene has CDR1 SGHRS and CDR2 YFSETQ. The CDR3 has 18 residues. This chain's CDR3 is CASSLAASGRGPTGELFF.

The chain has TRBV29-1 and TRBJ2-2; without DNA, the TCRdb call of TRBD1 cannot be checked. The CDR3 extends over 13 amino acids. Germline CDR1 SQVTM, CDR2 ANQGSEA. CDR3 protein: CSVEGRVPGELFF.

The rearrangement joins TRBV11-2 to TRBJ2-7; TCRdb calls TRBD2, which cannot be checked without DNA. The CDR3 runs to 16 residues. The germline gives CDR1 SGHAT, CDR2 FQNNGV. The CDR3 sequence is CASSLVASGTNYEQYF.

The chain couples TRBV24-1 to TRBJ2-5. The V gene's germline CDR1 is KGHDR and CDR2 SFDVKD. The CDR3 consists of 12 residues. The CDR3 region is CATSDWGETQYF.

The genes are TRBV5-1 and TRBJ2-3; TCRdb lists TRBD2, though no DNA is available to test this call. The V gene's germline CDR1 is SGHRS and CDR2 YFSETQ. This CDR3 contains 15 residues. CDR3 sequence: CASSFLRAITDTQYF. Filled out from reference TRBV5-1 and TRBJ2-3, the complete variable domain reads KAGVTQTPRYLIKTRGQQVTLSCSPISGHRSVSWYQQTPGQGLQFLFEYFSETQRNKGNFPGRFSGRQFSNSRSEMNVSTLELGDSALYLCASSFLRAITDTQYFGPGTRLTVL.

The CDR3: CASSSTIRHRDTEAFF. V usage is TRBV7-9 and J usage is TRBJ1-1; TCRdb reports TRBD1, a call that lacks DNA to check it against. Germline loops: CDR1 SEHNR, CDR2 FQNEAQ (reference sequence). This CDR3 spans 16 amino acids.

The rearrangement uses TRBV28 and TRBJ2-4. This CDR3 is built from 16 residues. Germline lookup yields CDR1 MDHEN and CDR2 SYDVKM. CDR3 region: CASSFMAELAKNIQYF.

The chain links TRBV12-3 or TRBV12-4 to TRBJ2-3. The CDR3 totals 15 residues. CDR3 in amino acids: CASSLVHPSTDTQYF.

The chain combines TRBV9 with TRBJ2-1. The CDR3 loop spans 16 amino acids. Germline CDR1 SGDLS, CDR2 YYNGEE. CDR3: CASSVGKGSSYNEQFF.

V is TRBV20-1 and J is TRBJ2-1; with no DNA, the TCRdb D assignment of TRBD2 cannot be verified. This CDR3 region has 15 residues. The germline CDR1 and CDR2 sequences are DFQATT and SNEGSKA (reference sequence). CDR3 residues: CSASGGTHSYNEQFF.

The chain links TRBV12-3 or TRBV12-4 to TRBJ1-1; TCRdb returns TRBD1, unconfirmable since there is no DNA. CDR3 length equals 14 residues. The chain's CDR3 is CASSVDRGGTEAFF.

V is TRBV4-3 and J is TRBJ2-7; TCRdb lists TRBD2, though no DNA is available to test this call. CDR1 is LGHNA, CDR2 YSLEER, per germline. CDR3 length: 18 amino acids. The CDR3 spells CASSQGGLAGKIAYEQYF.

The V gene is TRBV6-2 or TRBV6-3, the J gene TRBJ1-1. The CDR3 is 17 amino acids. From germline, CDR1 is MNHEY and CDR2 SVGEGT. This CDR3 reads CASSYSRRTNFDTEAFF.

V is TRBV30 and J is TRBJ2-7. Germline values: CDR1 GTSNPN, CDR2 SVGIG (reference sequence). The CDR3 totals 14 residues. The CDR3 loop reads CAWSVLEMTGEQYF.